This TCR beta chain was documented in a study of cytomegalovirus exposure and HLA in healthy donors. Study-level results: Per a prior analysis, the majority of TCR beta V segments were productive roughly 87% or roughly 30% of the time.

Germline V gene data show CDR1 as SGHDT and CDR2 as YYEEEE. The V gene lost 4 bases and the J gene lost 5 bases, with 12 bases spanning the gap. This CDR3 is built from 13 residues. With respect to this clone: Its antigen is not known.

The PCR employed 60 Vbeta primers together with 13 Jbeta primers. Here immunoSEQ multiplex PCR was the method, and the copy in TCRdb shows in-frame clones only, minus some. The data contain approximately 41,000 clones, more than 65% of them seen just once; the ten biggest clones take up 2.7%. This receptor was taken from a man between 50 and 59 years old in good health and CMV-seronegative. The specimen was PBMCs. This rearrangement joins TRBV5-6 to TRBJ1-1; no reliable D call. As DNA, the CDR3 is TGTGCCAGCAGCGGGGAGATAGGAACTGAAGCTTTCTTT. Amino acid sequence: CASSGEIGTEAFF.